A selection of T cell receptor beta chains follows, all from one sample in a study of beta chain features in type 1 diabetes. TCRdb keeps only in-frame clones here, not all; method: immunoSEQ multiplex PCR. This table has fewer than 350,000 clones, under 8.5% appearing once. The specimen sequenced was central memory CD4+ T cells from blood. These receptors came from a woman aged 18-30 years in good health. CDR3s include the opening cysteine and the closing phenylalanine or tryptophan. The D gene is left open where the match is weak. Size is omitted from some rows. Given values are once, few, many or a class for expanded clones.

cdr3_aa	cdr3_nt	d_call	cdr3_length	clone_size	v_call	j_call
CASSFTGAGANVLTF	TGTGCCAGCAGCTTTACAGGGGCTGGGGCCAACGTCCTGACTTTC	TRBD1	15	few	TRBV7-2	TRBJ2-6
CASSVVPQINTEAFF	TGTGCCAGCAGCGTAGTGCCACAGATAAACACTGAAGCTTTCTTT	.	15	few	TRBV9	TRBJ1-1
CSVGGSSSGANVLTF	TGCAGCGTTGGGGGGTCAAGCTCTGGGGCCAACGTCCTGACTTTC	.	15	few	TRBV29-1	TRBJ2-6
CASSLTRGGSETQYF	TGTGCCAGCAGTTTAACCCGGGGGGGGAGTGAGACCCAGTACTTC	TRBD2	15	.	TRBV25-1	TRBJ2-5
CASSDGGYETQYF	TGTGCCAGCAGCGACGGTGGGTATGAGACCCAGTACTTC	.	13	.	TRBV7-9	TRBJ2-5
CASSRSGPTEAFF	TGTGCCAGCAGTCGGTCGGGGCCCACTGAAGCTTTCTTT	.	13	.	TRBV2	TRBJ1-1
CASSPGAGSTDTQYF	TGTGCCAGCTCACCCGGGGCAGGCAGCACAGATACGCAGTATTTT	.	15	many	TRBV18	TRBJ2-3
CASSSIDDTQYF	TGTGCCAGCAGTTCTATAGATGATACGCAGTATTTT	.	12	few	TRBV6-5	TRBJ2-3
CSVMTSAADTQYF	TGCAGCGTTATGACCAGCGCGGCAGATACGCAGTATTTT	.	13	.	TRBV29-1	TRBJ2-3
CASSQAGTRAYNEQFF	TGTGCCAGCAGCCAAGCCGGGACTAGGGCCTACAATGAGCAGTTCTTC	TRBD2	16	.	TRBV14	TRBJ2-1
CASSSRDWDRGTQYF	TGTGCCAGCAGCTCACGGGATTGGGACAGAGGGACCCAGTACTTC	TRBD1	15	few	TRBV5-4	TRBJ2-5
CSVDKAGVGYEQYF	TGCAGCGTTGATAAAGCGGGAGTCGGGTACGAGCAGTACTTC	TRBD2	14	few	TRBV29-1	TRBJ2-7
CSVALTEAFF	TGCAGCGTTGCGCTCACTGAAGCTTTCTTT	.	10	few	TRBV29-1	TRBJ1-1
CSVVRGFSETQYF	TGCAGCGTTGTCAGAGGGTTTTCAGAGACCCAGTACTTC	.	13	few	TRBV29-1	TRBJ2-5
CASSSRGPPGNEQFF	TGTGCCAGCAGCTCCCGCGGGCCTCCGGGGAATGAGCAGTTCTTC	.	15	few	TRBV11-1	TRBJ2-1
CASRDGVVSIALYGYTF	TGTGCCAGCAGGGACGGGGTCGTCTCCATTGCCCTCTATGGCTACACCTTC	.	17	many	TRBV2	TRBJ1-2
CASSHDLGTDTQYF	TGCGCCAGCAGCCACGACTTGGGCACAGATACGCAGTATTTT	.	14	.	TRBV4-3	TRBJ2-3
CASSPHPKETQYF	TGTGCCAGCAGCCCTCATCCTAAAGAGACCCAGTACTTC	.	13	few	TRBV7-2	TRBJ2-5
CASSQEPGLSSGNTIYF	TGCGCCAGCAGCCAAGAACCCGGACTGAGCTCTGGAAACACCATATATTTT	.	17	many	TRBV4-3	TRBJ1-3
CASSSSGTSFPYEQYF	TGTGCCAGCAGCTCCTCCGGGACTAGCTTTCCCTACGAGCAGTACTTC	TRBD2	16	few	TRBV5-4	TRBJ2-7
CASSLQGTTGELFF	TGTGCCAGCAGTCTACAGGGTACCACCGGGGAGCTGTTTTTT	.	14	.	TRBV2	TRBJ2-2
CASSLAGSYGYTF	TGTGCCAGCAGCTTAGCAGGGAGTTATGGCTACACCTTC	.	13	few	TRBV7-9	TRBJ1-2
CASTRERVGMNTEAFF	TGTGCCAGCACCCGTGAGAGGGTAGGGATGAACACTGAAGCTTTCTTT	.	16	few	TRBV2	TRBJ1-1
CASSQDAGRTGELFF	TGTGCCAGCAGCCAAGACGCAGGTCGGACCGGGGAGCTGTTTTTT	.	15	few	TRBV4-2	TRBJ2-2
CASRGDRVHEQYF	TGTGCCAGCAGGGGGGACAGGGTTCACGAGCAGTACTTC	TRBD1	13	.	TRBV2	TRBJ2-7
CASSSGQGRMNTEAFF	TGTGCCAGCAGCTCGGGACAGGGCCGGATGAACACTGAAGCTTTCTTT	TRBD1	16	few	TRBV5-4	TRBJ1-1
CASSADRVRPQHF	TGTGCCAGCAGTGCGGACAGGGTCAGGCCCCAGCATTTT	TRBD1	13	.	TRBV28	TRBJ1-5
CASSLSPRGDRNIQYF	TGTGCCAGCAGTTTATCGCCGCGGGGGGACAGAAACATTCAGTACTTC	.	16	.	TRBV27	TRBJ2-4
CASTRTRRGTEAFF	TGTGCCAGCACTCGGACACGACGGGGTACTGAAGCTTTCTTT	.	14	few	TRBV2	TRBJ1-1
CASSSRREGTGELFF	TGTGCCAGCAGCTCCCGGCGGGAAGGCACCGGGGAGCTGTTTTTT	.	15	few	TRBV7-9	TRBJ2-2
CASSLDGIYGYTF	TGTGCCAGCAGTCTGGACGGAATCTATGGCTACACCTTC	.	13	.	TRBV14	TRBJ1-2
CASSGTGFGEKLFF	TGTGCCAGCAGCGGGACAGGGTTTGGTGAAAAACTGTTTTTT	TRBD1	14	.	TRBV5-4	TRBJ1-4
CASSHWGVTDTQYF	TGTGCCAGCAGCCACTGGGGTGTCACAGATACGCAGTATTTT	.	14	.	TRBV11-2	TRBJ2-3
CASSFWGRGAADTQYF	TGTGCCAGCAGCTTTTGGGGGAGGGGGGCGGCAGATACGCAGTATTTT	.	16	.	TRBV11-2	TRBJ2-3
CASSVEARANTEAFF	TGTGCCAGCAGCGTAGAGGCCAGGGCGAACACTGAAGCTTTCTTT	.	15	.	TRBV9	TRBJ1-1
CASSPGGSGANVLTF	TGTGCCAGCAGCCCCGGCGGCTCTGGGGCCAACGTCCTGACTTTC	.	15	.	TRBV6-6	TRBJ2-6
CASTVGLAGEGKTQYF	TGTGCCAGCACCGTAGGACTAGCGGGAGAAGGGAAGACCCAGTACTTC	TRBD2	16	few	TRBV9	TRBJ2-5
CASSVGQGRLYAGELFF	TGTGCCAGCAGCGTTGGACAGGGGAGGTTGTATGCCGGGGAGCTGTTTTTT	TRBD1	17	few	TRBV11-1	TRBJ2-2
CARGQFKKNIQYF	TGTGCCCGCGGACAGTTCAAGAAAAACATTCAGTACTTC	.	13	.	TRBV21-1	TRBJ2-4
CASSLLSLGTGELFF	TGTGCCAGCAGCTTGTTATCCCTAGGCACCGGGGAGCTGTTTTTT	.	15	few	TRBV7-3	TRBJ2-2
CASSQGLATGELFF	TGTGCCAGCAGCCAGGGGCTAGCCACCGGGGAGCTGTTTTTT	.	14	.	TRBV7-2	TRBJ2-2
CATSRDRRSTNEKLFF	TGTGCCACCAGCAGAGATAGGAGGTCAACTAATGAAAAACTGTTTTTT	.	16	.	TRBV15	TRBJ1-4
CASSSLDRGVGYTF	TGTGCCAGCAGCTCCCTGGACAGGGGAGTCGGCTACACCTTC	TRBD1	14	few	TRBV9	TRBJ1-2
CASSEDSSTDTQYF	TGTGCCAGCAGTGAAGACTCCAGCACAGATACGCAGTATTTT	.	14	few	TRBV2	TRBJ2-3
CASSPRARADTQYF	TGTGCCAGCAGCCCCCGGGCGAGGGCAGATACGCAGTATTTT	.	14	few	TRBV7-3	TRBJ2-3
CASSHTFLEAYEQYF	TGTGCCAGCAGCCATACTTTCCTGGAGGCCTACGAGCAGTACTTC	.	15	few	TRBV4-1	TRBJ2-7
CASQSWTGREETQYF	TGTGCCAGCCAAAGTTGGACAGGGAGGGAAGAGACCCAGTACTTC	.	15	few	TRBV6-6	TRBJ2-5
CAWTWGTYGYTF	TGTGCCTGGACATGGGGGACCTATGGCTACACCTTC	.	12	many	TRBV30	TRBJ1-2
CASNPQGSRNEQFF	TGTGCCAGTAACCCTCAGGGTAGCCGCAATGAGCAGTTCTTC	.	14	many	TRBV19	TRBJ2-1
CASSLEQPNTEAFF	TGCGCCAGCAGCTTGGAACAGCCAAACACTGAAGCTTTCTTT	.	14	.	TRBV5-1	TRBJ1-1
CASSIDWTGRTGELFF	TGTGCCAGTAGTATCGATTGGACAGGGAGGACCGGGGAGCTGTTTTTT	TRBD1	16	few	TRBV19	TRBJ2-2